A selection of T cell receptor beta chains follows, all from one sample in a study of blood T cells in healthy people across ages. Via MiXCR, TCRdb re-called the 5' RACE reads, giving one row per CDR3 protein. Of about 1.4 million distinct CDR3 sequences in the sample, approximately 60% were seen once. Sample: blood. The receptor source for this set is a young man in good health. Each CDR3 is given with its conserved first and last residue. Fields, in order: D gene, J gene, clone size, V gene, CDR3 protein, CDR3 DNA. D genes are given only for firm matches. A clone size is listed for some rows: how often the clone was seen (once, few, many), or a class if it is expanded.

d_call: .
j_call: TRBJ2-1
clone_size: .
v_call: TRBV12-3/TRBV12-4
cdr3_aa: CASSSVGEIYNEQFF
cdr3_nt: TGTGCCAGCAGTTCGGTCGGGGAAATCTACAATGAGCAGTTCTTC

d_call: TRBD1
j_call: TRBJ1-2
clone_size: .
v_call: TRBV29-1
cdr3_aa: CSVDYRGANYGYTF
cdr3_nt: TGCAGCGTTGACTACAGGGGAGCTAACTATGGCTACACCTTC

d_call: .
j_call: TRBJ2-5
clone_size: .
v_call: TRBV20-1
cdr3_aa: CSARDRLTETQYF
cdr3_nt: TGCAGTGCTAGAGATCGACTAACGGAGACCCAGTACTTC

d_call: .
j_call: TRBJ2-7
clone_size: once
v_call: TRBV20-1
cdr3_aa: CSALDQGRSYEQYF
cdr3_nt: TGCAGTGCCCTGGACCAGGGCCGATCCTACGAGCAGTACTTC

d_call: .
j_call: TRBJ2-6
clone_size: .
v_call: TRBV7-8
cdr3_aa: CASSLPGDPSSGANVLTF
cdr3_nt: TGTGCCAGCAGCTTACCAGGGGACCCTTCCTCTGGGGCCAACGTCCTGACTTTC

d_call: TRBD1
j_call: TRBJ2-2
clone_size: .
v_call: TRBV29-1
cdr3_aa: CSGGDRGNTGELFF
cdr3_nt: TGCAGCGGGGGAGACAGGGGGAACACCGGGGAGCTGTTTTTT

d_call: TRBD2
j_call: TRBJ2-1
clone_size: .
v_call: TRBV6-2/TRBV6-3
cdr3_aa: CASSFGTLGGTQFF
cdr3_nt: TGTGCCAGCAGTTTCGGGACGCTCGGGGGGACCCAGTTCTTC

d_call: .
j_call: TRBJ1-1
clone_size: .
v_call: TRBV29-1
cdr3_aa: CSVELAGRRTEAFF
cdr3_nt: TGCAGCGTCGAATTGGCAGGGAGGAGGACTGAAGCTTTCTTT

d_call: .
j_call: TRBJ2-1
clone_size: .
v_call: TRBV2
cdr3_aa: CASMEGGRDEQFF
cdr3_nt: TGTGCCAGCATGGAGGGTGGTAGAGATGAGCAGTTCTTC

d_call: .
j_call: TRBJ1-1
clone_size: .
v_call: TRBV29-1
cdr3_aa: CSVTISSYQEAFF
cdr3_nt: TGCAGCGTTACTATCAGCTCCTACCAGGAAGCTTTCTTT

d_call: TRBD1
j_call: TRBJ2-5
clone_size: once
v_call: TRBV6-1
cdr3_aa: CASSNYGDRLYNEQYF
cdr3_nt: TGTGCCAGCAGCAACTATGGGGACAGGTTATACAATGAGCAGTACTTC

d_call: .
j_call: TRBJ2-1
clone_size: few
v_call: TRBV3-1
cdr3_aa: CASSPTRDSYNEQFF
cdr3_nt: TGTGCCAGCAGCCCCACCCGTGATTCCTACAATGAGCAGTTCTTC

d_call: .
j_call: TRBJ2-5
clone_size: .
v_call: TRBV29-1
cdr3_aa: CSVDPSSTVGLETQYF
cdr3_nt: TGCAGCGTTGACCCCTCATCGACTGTGGGTTTGGAGACCCAGTACTTC

d_call: .
j_call: TRBJ2-7
clone_size: .
v_call: TRBV10-3
cdr3_aa: CAISETTGLGPPYEQYF
cdr3_nt: TGTGCCATCAGTGAGACCACAGGGCTAGGTCCCCCCTACGAGCAGTACTTC

d_call: .
j_call: TRBJ1-2
clone_size: .
v_call: TRBV12-5
cdr3_aa: CASGPRQDYGYTF
cdr3_nt: TGTGCTAGTGGTCCAAGACAGGACTATGGCTACACCTTC

d_call: .
j_call: TRBJ2-7
clone_size: few
v_call: TRBV2
cdr3_aa: CASSPVGEQYF
cdr3_nt: TGTGCCAGCAGTCCAGTGGGAGAGCAGTACTTC

d_call: TRBD2
j_call: TRBJ2-1
clone_size: .
v_call: TRBV9
cdr3_aa: CTSSNLAGGYNEQFF
cdr3_nt: TGTACCAGCAGCAATCTAGCGGGGGGCTACAATGAGCAGTTCTTC

d_call: .
j_call: TRBJ2-7
clone_size: .
v_call: TRBV11-3
cdr3_aa: CASSLASGTPNYEQYF
cdr3_nt: TGTGCCAGCAGCCTAGCTTCGGGGACACCGAACTACGAGCAGTACTTC

d_call: TRBD1
j_call: TRBJ1-1
clone_size: .
v_call: TRBV4-1
cdr3_aa: CASSNRTGTVTEAFF
cdr3_nt: TGCGCCAGCAGCAACCGGACAGGGACGGTCACTGAAGCTTTCTTT

d_call: .
j_call: TRBJ2-5
clone_size: few
v_call: TRBV7-2
cdr3_aa: CASSLPQRQTQYF
cdr3_nt: TGTGCCAGCAGCTTACCGCAGCGACAAACCCAGTACTTC

d_call: .
j_call: TRBJ2-1
clone_size: few
v_call: TRBV27
cdr3_aa: CASSLSRWGSCNEQFF
cdr3_nt: TGTGCCAGCAGTTTAAGTCGGTGGGGCTCCTGCAATGAGCAGTTCTTC

d_call: TRBD2
j_call: TRBJ2-5
clone_size: once
v_call: TRBV5-1
cdr3_aa: CASSWELAGQETQYF
cdr3_nt: TGCGCCAGCAGCTGGGAACTAGCGGGACAAGAGACCCAGTACTTC

d_call: .
j_call: TRBJ1-2
clone_size: .
v_call: TRBV5-4
cdr3_aa: CASRTTGCYGYTF
cdr3_nt: TGTGCCAGCCGCACGACTGGCTGCTATGGCTACACCTTC

d_call: TRBD2
j_call: TRBJ2-5
clone_size: once
v_call: TRBV7-2
cdr3_aa: CASSLARGREETQYF
cdr3_nt: TGTGCCAGCAGCTTAGCCCGGGGGAGGGAAGAGACCCAGTACTTC

d_call: TRBD2
j_call: TRBJ2-3
clone_size: .
v_call: TRBV7-6
cdr3_aa: CASSDTGTIFPDTQYF
cdr3_nt: TGTGCCAGCAGCGATACCGGGACTATTTTTCCAGATACGCAGTATTTT

d_call: TRBD2
j_call: TRBJ2-7
clone_size: many
v_call: TRBV4-1
cdr3_aa: CASSQSGTNYEQYF
cdr3_nt: TGCGCCAGCAGCCAAAGTGGGACTAACTACGAGCAGTACTTC

d_call: .
j_call: TRBJ2-1
clone_size: few
v_call: TRBV4-1
cdr3_aa: CASSPRSGEQFF
cdr3_nt: TGCGCCAGCAGCCCACGATCTGGGGAGCAGTTCTTC

d_call: TRBD1
j_call: TRBJ2-7
clone_size: .
v_call: TRBV27
cdr3_aa: CASSFRQGASYEQYF
cdr3_nt: TGTGCCAGCAGTTTCCGTCAGGGGGCTTCCTACGAGCAGTACTTC

d_call: TRBD1
j_call: TRBJ2-7
clone_size: .
v_call: TRBV7-9
cdr3_aa: CASSFFGTGVGEQYF
cdr3_nt: TGTGCCAGCAGCTTCTTCGGGACAGGGGTCGGCGAGCAGTACTTC

d_call: TRBD1
j_call: TRBJ1-2
clone_size: few
v_call: TRBV6-2/TRBV6-3
cdr3_aa: CASSRGRDYGYTF
cdr3_nt: TGTGCCAGCAGTAGGGGGCGCGACTATGGCTACACCTTC

d_call: .
j_call: TRBJ2-7
clone_size: .
v_call: TRBV4-1
cdr3_aa: CASSQVEVGSYEQYF
cdr3_nt: TGCGCCAGCAGCCAAGTGGAGGTGGGATCCTACGAGCAGTACTTC

d_call: TRBD2
j_call: TRBJ2-4
clone_size: .
v_call: TRBV10-1
cdr3_aa: CASSDLGTSGRNIQYF
cdr3_nt: TGCGCCAGCAGTGACCTAGGGACTAGCGGAAGAAACATTCAGTACTTC

d_call: TRBD2
j_call: TRBJ2-7
clone_size: few
v_call: TRBV29-1
cdr3_aa: CSVEASGSPYEQYF
cdr3_nt: TGCAGCGTTGAAGCGAGCGGGAGTCCCTACGAGCAGTACTTC

d_call: .
j_call: TRBJ2-1
clone_size: .
v_call: TRBV25-1
cdr3_aa: CASSARDGSSYNEQFF
cdr3_nt: TGTGCCAGCAGTGCCCGGGACGGTAGCTCCTACAATGAGCAGTTCTTC

d_call: .
j_call: TRBJ1-1
clone_size: .
v_call: TRBV5-1
cdr3_aa: CASSYAGGGGTEAFF
cdr3_nt: TGCGCCAGCAGCTATGCGGGGGGCGGTGGTACTGAAGCTTTCTTT

d_call: .
j_call: TRBJ2-3
clone_size: .
v_call: TRBV2
cdr3_aa: CASTPSLFAGSTDTQYF
cdr3_nt: TGTGCCAGCACCCCGTCTTTGTTTGCGGGATCCACAGATACGCAGTATTTT

d_call: TRBD1
j_call: TRBJ1-2
clone_size: .
v_call: TRBV7-9
cdr3_aa: CASSVRTGDDGYTF
cdr3_nt: TGTGCCAGCAGCGTAAGAACAGGGGACGATGGCTACACCTTC

d_call: .
j_call: TRBJ1-6
clone_size: .
v_call: TRBV10-3
cdr3_aa: CAISESKGFGTHNSPLHF
cdr3_nt: TGTGCCATCAGTGAGTCGAAAGGGTTCGGGACCCATAATTCACCCCTCCACTTT

d_call: .
j_call: TRBJ2-4
clone_size: few
v_call: TRBV5-1
cdr3_aa: CASSLGQAIQGEQYF
cdr3_nt: TGCGCCAGCAGCTTGGGACAGGCCATTCAAGGGGAGCAGTACTTC

d_call: .
j_call: TRBJ1-5
clone_size: few
v_call: TRBV6-2/TRBV6-3
cdr3_aa: CASSYGGEGNQPQHF
cdr3_nt: TGTGCCAGCAGTTACGGGGGGGAAGGCAATCAGCCCCAGCATTTT

d_call: TRBD1
j_call: TRBJ2-3
clone_size: few
v_call: TRBV5-1
cdr3_aa: CASSSRDRATDTQYF
cdr3_nt: TGCGCCAGCAGCTCCCGGGACAGGGCGACAGATACGCAGTATTTT

d_call: .
j_call: TRBJ2-3
clone_size: .
v_call: TRBV28
cdr3_aa: CASSEGTRTDTQYF
cdr3_nt: TGTGCCAGCAGTGAGGGGACCCGCACAGATACGCAGTATTTT

d_call: .
j_call: TRBJ2-7
clone_size: few
v_call: TRBV5-1
cdr3_aa: CASSFLDTGYEQYF
cdr3_nt: TGCGCCAGCAGCTTTCTCGACACAGGCTACGAGCAGTACTTC

d_call: .
j_call: TRBJ2-1
clone_size: few
v_call: TRBV4-3
cdr3_aa: CASSLGPLDEQFF
cdr3_nt: TGCGCCAGCAGCCTGGGCCCCCTCGATGAGCAGTTCTTC

d_call: .
j_call: TRBJ2-7
clone_size: few
v_call: TRBV6-5
cdr3_aa: CASSYGSRTNEQYF
cdr3_nt: TGTGCCAGCAGTTACGGGAGCCGGACGAACGAGCAGTACTTC

d_call: TRBD1
j_call: TRBJ2-7
clone_size: few
v_call: TRBV6-6
cdr3_aa: CASSYSNRGYEQYF
cdr3_nt: TGTGCCAGCAGTTACTCGAACAGGGGGTACGAGCAGTACTTC

d_call: TRBD2
j_call: TRBJ2-7
clone_size: .
v_call: TRBV7-9
cdr3_aa: CASSFLGTSVYNEQYF
cdr3_nt: TGTGCCAGCAGCTTTCTCGGGACTAGCGTCTACAATGAGCAGTACTTC

d_call: TRBD2
j_call: TRBJ2-1
clone_size: once
v_call: TRBV6-5
cdr3_aa: CASSYQREEDEQFF
cdr3_nt: TGTGCCAGCAGTTACCAGCGGGAGGAGGACGAGCAGTTCTTC

d_call: .
j_call: TRBJ1-5
clone_size: .
v_call: TRBV4-1
cdr3_aa: CASSQEGRAQPQHF
cdr3_nt: TGCGCCAGCAGCCAAGAAGGCAGGGCTCAGCCCCAGCATTTT

d_call: TRBD2
j_call: TRBJ2-3
clone_size: .
v_call: TRBV20-1
cdr3_aa: CSARSSGTWSDTQYF
cdr3_nt: TGCAGTGCTAGATCCAGCGGGACTTGGAGCGATACGCAGTATTTT

d_call: .
j_call: TRBJ2-2
clone_size: .
v_call: TRBV4-1
cdr3_aa: CASSRLPEGVPGELFF
cdr3_nt: TGCGCCAGCAGCCGCCTCCCTGAGGGAGTACCCGGGGAGCTGTTTTTT

d_call: .
j_call: TRBJ2-1
clone_size: few
v_call: TRBV6-2/TRBV6-3
cdr3_aa: CASSKTQGGSYNEQFF
cdr3_nt: TGTGCCAGCAGTAAGACCCAGGGGGGCTCCTACAATGAGCAGTTCTTC

d_call: .
j_call: TRBJ2-4
clone_size: .
v_call: TRBV7-9
cdr3_aa: CASSLYAGDIQYF
cdr3_nt: TGTGCCAGCAGCTTATATGCTGGAGACATTCAGTACTTC

d_call: .
j_call: TRBJ2-7
clone_size: .
v_call: TRBV7-8
cdr3_aa: CASSLGGYPRVYEQYF
cdr3_nt: TGTGCCAGCAGCTTAGGGGGCTACCCGAGGGTTTACGAGCAGTACTTC

d_call: .
j_call: TRBJ2-5
clone_size: .
v_call: TRBV20-1
cdr3_aa: CGASPSPTYNEQYF
cdr3_nt: TGCGGTGCTAGCCCCAGTCCTACTTACAATGAGCAGTACTTC

d_call: TRBD1
j_call: TRBJ2-3
clone_size: once
v_call: TRBV27
cdr3_aa: CAIRDRYTDTQYF
cdr3_nt: TGTGCCATCCGGGACAGGTACACAGATACGCAGTATTTT

d_call: TRBD2
j_call: TRBJ2-3
clone_size: .
v_call: TRBV29-1
cdr3_aa: CCAPGLAATDTQYF
cdr3_nt: TGCTGCGCCCCGGGACTAGCGGCCACAGATACGCAGTATTTT

d_call: TRBD1
j_call: TRBJ2-7
clone_size: .
v_call: TRBV6-1
cdr3_aa: CASSEGTGVPYEQYF
cdr3_nt: TGTGCCAGCAGTGAAGGGACAGGGGTCCCATACGAGCAGTACTTC